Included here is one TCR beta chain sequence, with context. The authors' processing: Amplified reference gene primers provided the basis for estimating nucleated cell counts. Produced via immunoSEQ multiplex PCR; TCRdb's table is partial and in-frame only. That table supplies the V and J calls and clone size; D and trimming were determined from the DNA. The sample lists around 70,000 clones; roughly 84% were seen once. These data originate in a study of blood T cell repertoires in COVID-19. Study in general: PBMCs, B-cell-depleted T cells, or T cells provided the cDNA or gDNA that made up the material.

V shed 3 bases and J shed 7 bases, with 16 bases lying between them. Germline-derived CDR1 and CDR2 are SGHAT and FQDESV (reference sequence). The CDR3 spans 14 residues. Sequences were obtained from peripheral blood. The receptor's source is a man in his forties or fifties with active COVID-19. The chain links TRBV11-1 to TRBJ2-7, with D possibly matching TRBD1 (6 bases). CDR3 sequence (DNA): TGTGCCAGCAGCTTCGCGCAGGGACAAAGTGAGCAGTACTTC. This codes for CASSFAQGQSEQYF.